This TCR beta chain came from a study of shared clonotypes between healthy human individuals. Study results and limitations: In the sorted subsets, rarefaction showed sequencing was incomplete despite large depth.

Those who donated were healthy HIV-negative adults, with no recent acute infections or vaccinations reported. A word on this clone: The target antigen is unknown.

Repertoires were generated with immunoSEQ multiplex PCR, while TCRdb's copy carries only in-frame clones and drops some. The sample consists of 2,100,000 or so clones, 95% of them appearing once. Trimming removed 6 bases from V and 0 bases from J, with 9 bases in between. CDR1 is MNHEY, CDR2 SVGAGI, per germline. This CDR3 region has 15 residues. The TCR comes from a man younger than 35 in good health. What was sequenced was naive CD4+ T cells sorted from blood. Subset described: CD45RA+ positively selected. The V gene is TRBV6-5, the J gene TRBJ1-6, with D possibly matching TRBD1 (5 bases). The CDR3 nucleotides read TGTGCCAGCAGACTACAGGACTCCTATAATTCACCCCTCCACTTT. It yields the protein CASRLQDSYNSPLHF.